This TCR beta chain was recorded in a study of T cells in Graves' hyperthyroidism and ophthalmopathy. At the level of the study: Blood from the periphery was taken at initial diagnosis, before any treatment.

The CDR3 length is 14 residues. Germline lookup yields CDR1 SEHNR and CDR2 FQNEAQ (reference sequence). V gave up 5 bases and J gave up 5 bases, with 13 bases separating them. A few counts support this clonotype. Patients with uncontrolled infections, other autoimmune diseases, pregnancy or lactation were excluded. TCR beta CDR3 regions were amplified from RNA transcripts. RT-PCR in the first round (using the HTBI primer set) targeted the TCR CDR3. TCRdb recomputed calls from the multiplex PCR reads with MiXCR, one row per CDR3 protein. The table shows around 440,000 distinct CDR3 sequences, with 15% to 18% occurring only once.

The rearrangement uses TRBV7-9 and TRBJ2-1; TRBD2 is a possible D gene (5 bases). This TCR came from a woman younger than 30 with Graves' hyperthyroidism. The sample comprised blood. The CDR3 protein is CASSPDYLNNEQFF. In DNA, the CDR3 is TGTGCCAGCAGCCCTGACTACCTTAACAATGAGCAGTTCTTC.